Below are 18 T cell receptor beta chains sequenced from a single sample in a study of cytomegalovirus exposure and HLA in healthy donors. The PCR employed 60 Vbeta primers together with 13 Jbeta primers. Profiled with immunoSEQ multiplex PCR; TCRdb holds only in-frame clones, not every one. Of about 130,000 clones listed, around 72% are singletons. Sequencing was performed on PBMCs. All receptors derive from a man aged 25-40 years in good health and CMV-seronegative.

The chain has TRBV4-1 and TRBJ2-1; 9 bases match TRBD2. V lost 3 bases, J lost 5 bases, and 8 bases stayed unmatched. Per the germline V gene, CDR1 is MGHRA and CDR2 is YSYEKL. The CDR3 runs to 16 residues. In nucleotides, the CDR3 is TGCGCCAGCAGCCACGATCCTAGCGGGGAGAACAATGAGCAGTTCTTC. This encodes CASSHDPSGENNEQFF.

This clone occurred once. This rearrangement joins TRBV5-4 to TRBJ2-7; 9 bases are a match to TRBD1. Germline CDR1 SGHNT, CDR2 YYREEE (reference sequence). CDR3 size: 15 residues. With 4 bases clipped from V and 0 bases from J, the junction kept 5 bases outside the gene matches. This CDR3 is CASSGDRVGSYEQYF. CDR3 nucleotides: TGTGCCAGCAGCGGGGACAGGGTGGGCTCCTACGAGCAGTACTTC.

This rearrangement joins TRBV18 to TRBJ2-1; the match to TRBD1 covers 10 bases. This CDR3 is built from 15 residues. V shed 6 bases, J shed 4 bases, and the junction held 6 bases outside the gene matches. From germline, CDR1 is KGHSH and CDR2 LQKENI. The CDR3 DNA is TGTGCCAGCTCGCCCGGACAGGGGGGTTACAATGAGCAGTTCTTC. Translated: CASSPGQGGYNEQFF. Filled out from reference TRBV18 and TRBJ2-1, the complete variable domain reads NAGVMQNPRHLVRRRGQEARLRCSPMKGHSHVYWYRQLPEEGLKFMVYLQKENIIDESGMPKERFSAEFPKEGPSILRIQQVVRGDSAAYFCASSPGQGGYNEQFFGPGTRLTVL.

This rearrangement joins TRBV4-2 to TRBJ2-5, with D possibly matching TRBD2 (7 bases). The J call may not be correct, given that the DNA end is closer to TRBJ2-7. The germline V gene has CDR1 LGHNA and CDR2 YNFKEQ. The CDR3 length is 13 residues. CDR3 loop: CASSGGATYEQYF. The CDR3 bases are TGTGCCAGCAGCGGGGGGGCCACCTACGAGCAGTACTTC.

CDR3 sequence: CASSSGHIYEQYF. CDR3 DNA: TGTGCCAGCAGCTCGGGACATATATACGAGCAGTACTTC. The chain combines TRBV5-6 with TRBJ2-7; the D gene is possibly TRBD1 (6 bases). Trimming took 3 bases from V and 4 from J, leaving 11 bases between them. Germline V lookup: CDR1 SGHDT, CDR2 YYEEEE. This CDR3 is 13 amino acids long.

This rearrangement joins TRBV28 to TRBJ1-2; 9 positions match TRBD1. Germline V gives CDR1 MDHEN, CDR2 SYDVKM. J was trimmed by 13 bases and V by 6 bases; bases with no gene match: 15. The CDR3 loop spans 14 amino acids. CDR3 loop: CASRLTGQGTVGTF. CDR3 in DNA: TGTGCCAGCAGACTCACGGGACAGGGCACTGTCGGCACCTTC.

This chain uses TRBV4-2 with TRBJ1-4; D remains ambiguous. The CDR3 covers 16 residues. Trimming shortened V by 0 bases and J by 6 bases, and 14 bases separated the two germline ends. Germline V gene lookup returns CDR1 LGHNA and CDR2 YNFKEQ. The CDR3 loop reads CASSQDPAVRDEKLFF. DNA for the CDR3: TGTGCCAGCAGCCAAGATCCGGCAGTGAGGGATGAAAAACTGTTTTTT.

This chain uses TRBV20-1 with TRBJ1-2, with D hard to call. Germline V gene lookup returns CDR1 DFQATT and CDR2 SNEGSKA (reference sequence). The CDR3 length is 11 residues. The V and J ends lost 2 bases and 8 bases respectively, with 9 bases between them. The CDR3 sequence: CSARISGGYTF. As DNA, the CDR3 is TGCAGTGCTAGAATCAGTGGCGGCTACACCTTC.

This clone was picked up a small number of times. This sequence joins TRBV9 and TRBJ1-3; D gene uncertain. Germline V lookup: CDR1 SGDLS, CDR2 YYNGEE. The germline V and J ends were trimmed by 4 bases and 4 bases, with 18 bases remaining between them. CDR3 length: 16 amino acids. The CDR3 bases are TGTGCCAGCAGCCCCCGGGTCGCTAGAGCCGGAAACACCATATATTTT. As protein: CASSPRVARAGNTIYF.

The chain combines TRBV30 with TRBJ1-1, with D unresolved. In germline, CDR1 is GTSNPN, CDR2 SVGIG (reference sequence). The V end was cut by 2 bases, the J end by 5 bases, with 12 bases between. The CDR3 sequence is 13 residues long. CDR3 sequence (DNA): TGTGCCTGGAGTCGAGGGTTGAGGACTGAAGCTTTCTTT. This sequence encodes CAWSRGLRTEAFF.

The J gene is TRBJ1-6, the V gene TRBV9, with D possibly TRBD1 on 5 matching bases. V dropped 3 bases and J dropped 6 bases, with 10 bases sitting between them. The CDR3 is 14 amino acids. Per germline, CDR1 SGDLS and CDR2 YYNGEE. The CDR3 spells CASSAQTVNSPLHF. The DNA of the CDR3 is TGTGCCAGCAGCGCGCAGACAGTTAATTCACCCCTCCACTTT.

The chain links TRBV5-8 to TRBJ2-3, with TRBD2 as a possible D gene (5 bases). The CDR3 length is 15 residues. The germline V gene encodes CDR1 SGHTS and CDR2 YDEGEE. V lost 4 bases, J lost 0 bases, and 12 bases lay in between. CDR3 DNA sequence: TGTGCCAGCAGCCCCGGGGAAGCCAGCACAGATACGCAGTATTTT. Residues: CASSPGEASTDTQYF. Combining the CDR3 with reference TRBV5-8 and TRBJ2-3 gives the whole variable domain EAGVTQSPTHLIKTRGQQATLRCSPISGHTSVYWYQQALGLGLQFLLWYDEGEERNRGNFPPRFSGRQFPNYSSELNVNALELEDSALYLCASSPGEASTDTQYFGPGTRLTVL.

This chain uses TRBV30 with TRBJ2-7, with TRBD1 identical over 7 bases. This CDR3 has 13 residues. The germline CDR1 and CDR2 sequences are GTSNPN and SVGIG (reference sequence). The ends lost 2 bases at V and 4 bases at J; junction bases unmatched: 5. CDR3 nucleotide sequence: TGTGCCTGGAGTCATGGGACAGTTTACGAGCAGTACTTC. Amino acids: CAWSHGTVYEQYF.

For this clone: At one boundary the junction diverges from the germline segment, which might be a read error. The chain is built from TRBV4-3 and TRBJ2-1; 9 nucleotides line up with TRBD2. The CDR3 sequence is 15 residues long. Germline V gives CDR1 LGHNA, CDR2 YSLEER. The CDR3, as DNA: TGCGCCAGCAGCCAAGGGCTAGCGGGGTACAGTGAGCAGTTCTTC. It specifies CASSQGLAGYSEQFF.

This clone showed up just a few times. The V call is TRBV6-5, the J call TRBJ2-5; D is possibly TRBD2 (6 bases). Germline CDR1 is MNHEY and CDR2 is SVGAGI. The CDR3 runs 15 residues. Deletions cut 5 bases from V and 5 bases from J, with 18 bases between. CDR3 protein: CASSPWRGERETQYF. CDR3 sequence (DNA): TGTGCCAGCAGTCCCTGGCGGGGCGAGCGGGAGACCCAGTACTTC.

The chain uses TRBV5-1 and TRBJ1-2; no clear D. Looked up from germline, CDR1 is SGHRS and CDR2 is YFSETQ. Trimming took off 0 bases at V and 7 bases at J, with 22 bases between the two ends. The CDR3 spans 17 residues. The CDR3 loop reads CASSLVGGRERISGYTF. CDR3 coding DNA: TGCGCCAGCAGCTTGGTAGGTGGGAGAGAACGGATCAGTGGCTACACCTTC. The full variable domain, with the rest looked up from reference TRBV5-1 and TRBJ1-2, is KAGVTQTPRYLIKTRGQQVTLSCSPISGHRSVSWYQQTPGQGLQFLFEYFSETQRNKGNFPGRFSGRQFSNSRSEMNVSTLELGDSALYLCASSLVGGRERISGYTFGSGTRLTVV.

The chain recombines TRBV7-9 with TRBJ2-6; D call uncertain. CDR3 size: 15 residues. CDR1 and CDR2 (germline): SEHNR, FQNEAQ (reference sequence). Trimming took off 0 bases at V and 0 bases at J, with 3 bases between the two ends. The CDR3 spells CASSLAGSGANVLTF. In DNA form, the CDR3 reads TGTGCCAGCAGCTTAGCCGGCTCTGGGGCCAACGTCCTGACTTTC.

The chain uses TRBV2 and TRBJ2-7; a weak D match, TRBD1 (6 bases). Trimming took 6 bases from V and 2 from J, leaving 11 bases between them. The CDR3 has 13 residues. Germline loops: CDR1 SNHLY, CDR2 FYNNEI. The CDR3 sequence: CASRDRTTYEQYF. The CDR3 nucleotides read TGTGCCAGCAGGGACAGAACCACCTACGAGCAGTACTTC.